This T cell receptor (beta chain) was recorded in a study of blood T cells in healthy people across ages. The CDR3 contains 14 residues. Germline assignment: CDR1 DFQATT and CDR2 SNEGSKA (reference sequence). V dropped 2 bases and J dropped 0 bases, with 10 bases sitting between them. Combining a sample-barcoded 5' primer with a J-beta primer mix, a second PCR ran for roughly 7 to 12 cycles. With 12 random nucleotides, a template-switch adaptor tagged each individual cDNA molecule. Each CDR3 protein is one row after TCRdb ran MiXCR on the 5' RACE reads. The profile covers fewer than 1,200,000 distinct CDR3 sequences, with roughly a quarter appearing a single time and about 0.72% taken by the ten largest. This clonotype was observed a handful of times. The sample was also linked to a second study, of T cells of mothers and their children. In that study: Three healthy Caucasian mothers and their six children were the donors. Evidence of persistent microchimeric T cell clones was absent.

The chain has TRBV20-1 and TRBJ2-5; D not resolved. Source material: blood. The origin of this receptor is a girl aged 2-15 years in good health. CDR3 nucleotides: TGCAGTGCTAGAAGTTTCCCGTACCAAGAGACCCAGTACTTC. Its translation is CSARSFPYQETQYF.